This T cell receptor (beta chain) was documented in a study of spatial heterogeneity in lung cancer. Study information: Each time, sequencing found more beta-chain sequences than alpha-chain sequences. Study outcomes and limitations: The study estimated approximately 7% alpha and approximately 13% beta chain coverage of tumor T cells. Within tumors, counts of expanded alpha and beta TCRs tracked tumor mutation counts.

The time point: sample taken at primary tumor resection. Each CDR3 protein gets one entry after TCRdb re-called the 5' RACE reads with MiXCR. Of some 5,600 distinct CDR3 sequences listed, 4% to 6% were seen once; the top ten hold more than 20%. This clonotype is termed medium-sized. The antigen is not known. This beta chain is an off-target read within a library intended for alpha chains, so its frequency means little. After removal of 5 bases from V and 6 bases from J, the junction contained 8 bases not matched to a gene. The germline CDR1 and CDR2 sequences are LGHNT and FRNRAP. The CDR3 is 14 amino acids.

V is TRBV12-5 and J is TRBJ1-2; 8 bases line up with TRBD1. This material consisted of lung tumor tissue, taken at surgery. The receptor comes from a male donor with early-stage non-small cell lung cancer. The CDR3 DNA is TGTGCTAGTGGTCCCCAGACAGGGGAGGATGGCTACACCTTC. Translating gives CASGPQTGEDGYTF.